The subject of this entry is one T cell receptor (beta chain). Its antigen remains unidentified. It has no much larger one-base neighbor in the sample; base qualities were not kept. The collaborating institutions used their own protocols to collect whole blood in K2EDTA tubes. For TCRbeta analysis, collaborators shipped samples as frozen whole blood, isolated PBMCs, or DNA extracted from either of those sample types. The data were taken from a study of blood T cell repertoires in COVID-19 (dated by TCRdb to between 2020 and 2021). Background on the whole study: Samples from collaborators originated in the United States, Italy and Spain and spanned both the acute and convalescent phases of COVID-19. The samples were drawn from the first 160 participants of the ongoing ImmuneRACE study and from roughly 1,300 subjects provided by 6 global collaborators. The prospective study material was composed of cDNA or gDNA derived from T cells, B-cell-depleted T cells, or PBMCs. Subjects who had been exposed to COVID-19, were actively infected with it, or had recovered from it provided the deeply sampled blood TCRbeta repertoires that made up the dataset. Where HLA class I and class II types were available, the types were taken from metadata supplied by the sample provider, not from assay-based typing. Nearly every sample came with metadata listing a de-identified subject ID, COVID-19 status, age in years and sex. The repertoires were released in a freely available public database meant as a resource for research on the immune response to SARS-CoV-2. Broader findings and caveats from the paper: Clinical and demographic metadata were provided uncurated, with the amount varying by source and participant.

TCRbeta CDR3 regions were amplified from genomic DNA by means of the immunoSEQ Assay, a bias-controlled multiplex PCR. On the authors' methods: Within the assay, amplification of reference gene primers was used to estimate how many nucleated cells each sample contained. To quantify the absolute abundance of each unique TCRbeta CDR3 rearrangement, sequence reads were collapsed and filtered. Productive Simpson clonality was computed per sample as the square root of Simpson's diversity index over productive rearrangements. Entries here come from immuneACCESS through TCRdb and include only in-frame sequences with V and J called. Some clones fail to appear in such tables; in the studies checked, an unresolved V gene covers under half of the shortfall, and the cause of the remainder is unknown. V and J calls and clone size are those listed in that table; D and trimming were worked out from the DNA. This sample gives about 65,000 clones in total; roughly 92% of them show up just once. The ten largest make up approximately 2.6% of the sample.

The CDR3, from cysteine to phenylalanine, totals 15 residues. Only the CDR3 DNA stays, 45 bases, in frame from base 1. CDR1 and CDR2, looked up from the germline V gene, are ENHRY and SYGVKD. V is cut by 4 bases and J by 3 bases, and the space between the germline ends is 12 bases. This receptor was taken from a man between 65 and 85 years old with active COVID-19. Sequencing was carried out using peripheral blood. The chain was built from TRBV10-3 and TRBJ2-2; the D gene assignment is ambiguous. CDR3 sequence: CAISGRAVDTGELFF. The nucleotide sequence is TGTGCCATCAGTGGAAGAGCCGTTGACACCGGGGAGCTGTTTTTT.